The clone carrying this TCR beta chain was counted many times. Its antigen is not identified. TCR beta cDNA was reverse-transcribed from 450 to 500 ng of total RNA. The reaction used a constant-region primer and ProtoScript II reverse transcriptase. Nested multiplex PCR, run for three rounds with slightly modified ARM-PCR, yielded TCR beta libraries. The opening two PCR rounds, about 11 cycles each, paired TRBV1-TRBV30 forward primers with a C-beta reverse primer. TCRdb redid the calling of the multiplex PCR reads with MiXCR, one entry per CDR3 protein. The sample lists approximately 210,000 distinct CDR3 sequences, roughly 61% occurring once. Researchers drew blood RNA from unsorted whole blood and extracted germline DNA as well. Chronic HBV infection was present, with no prior treatment. This specimen belongs to a study of tumor-infiltrating lymphocytes in primary liver carcinoma. Study context: By surgical resection, the patients were treated for their primary liver carcinoma.

General study points: Left bulk and unsorted, the samples did not allow CD4+ and CD8+ repertoires to be compared.

Germline V gene lookup returns CDR1 PRHDT and CDR2 FYEKMQ (reference sequence). The CDR3 runs 13 residues. V lost 0 bases to trimming and J lost 6 bases, with 9 bases between them. This sequence was found in a woman aged 55-69 years with primary liver carcinoma and hepatitis B virus infection. The chain is built from TRBV13 and TRBJ2-7; D is unclear. Material: peripheral blood. The CDR3 loop is CASSLGGVREQYF. CDR3 coding DNA: TGTGCCAGCAGCTTAGGGGGTGTGCGCGAGCAGTACTTC.